A single T cell receptor (beta chain) is shown here with its context. Enrollees, roughly 18 to 90 years old, lived in about two dozen US areas. The sample originates from a study of blood T cell repertoires in COVID-19. The wider study: The samples span acute and convalescent COVID-19 from the United States, Italy and Spain.

Original data processing: Amplifying reference gene primers gave estimates of nucleated cell counts. The method was immunoSEQ multiplex PCR; TCRdb's version includes in-frame clones alone and lacks a portion of them. That table is the source of V, J and clone size, and D and trimming were worked out from the DNA. The sample holds 300,000 to 400,000 clones, 85% to 90% seen once. This CDR3 comprises 17 residues. The ends were cut back, 2 bases at V and 0 bases at J, with 17 bases in the middle. Germline V gives CDR1 SGHDT, CDR2 YYEEEE. The rearrangement joins TRBV5-6 to TRBJ1-1, with unresolved D. The sample comprised PBMCs or T cells enriched from blood (not recorded which). The TCR sequence derives from a woman between 25 and 40 years old with acute COVID-19. The CDR3 region has the DNA TGTGCCAGCAGCTTTCAGTTACGGGATCGGATGAACACTGAAGCTTTCTTT. Its translation: CASSFQLRDRMNTEAFF.